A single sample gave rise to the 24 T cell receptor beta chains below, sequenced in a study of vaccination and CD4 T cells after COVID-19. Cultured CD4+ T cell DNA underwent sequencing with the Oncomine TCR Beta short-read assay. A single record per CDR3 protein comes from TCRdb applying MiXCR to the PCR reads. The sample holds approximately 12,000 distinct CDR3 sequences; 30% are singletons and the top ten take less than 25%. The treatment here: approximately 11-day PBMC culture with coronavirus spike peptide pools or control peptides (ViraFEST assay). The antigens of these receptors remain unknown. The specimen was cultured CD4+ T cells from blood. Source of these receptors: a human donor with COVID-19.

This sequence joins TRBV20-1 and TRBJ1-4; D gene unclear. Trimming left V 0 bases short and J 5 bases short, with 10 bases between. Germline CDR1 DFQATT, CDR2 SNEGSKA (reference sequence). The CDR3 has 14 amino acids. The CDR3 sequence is CSARDPPGNEKLFF. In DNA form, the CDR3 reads TGCAGTGCTAGAGATCCTCCCGGGAATGAAAAACTGTTTTTT.

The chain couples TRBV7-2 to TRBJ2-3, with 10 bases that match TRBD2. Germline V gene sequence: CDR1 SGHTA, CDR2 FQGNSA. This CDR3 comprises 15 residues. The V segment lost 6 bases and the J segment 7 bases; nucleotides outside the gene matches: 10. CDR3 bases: TGTGCCAGCAGGGGGTCTAGCGGGGGAGCTCATACGCAGTATTTT. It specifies CASRGSSGGAHTQYF.

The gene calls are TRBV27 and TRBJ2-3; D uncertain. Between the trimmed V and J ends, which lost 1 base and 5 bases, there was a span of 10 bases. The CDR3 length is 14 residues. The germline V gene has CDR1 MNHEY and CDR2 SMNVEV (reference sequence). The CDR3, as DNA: TGTGCCAGCAGTTTATTTCTTGGTGGAGATACGCAGTATTTT. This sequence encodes CASSLFLGGDTQYF.

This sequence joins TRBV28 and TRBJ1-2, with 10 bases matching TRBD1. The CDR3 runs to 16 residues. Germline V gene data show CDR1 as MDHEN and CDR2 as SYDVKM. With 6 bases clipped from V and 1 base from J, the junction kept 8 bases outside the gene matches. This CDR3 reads CASSPIGTGDNYGYTF. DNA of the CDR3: TGTGCCAGCAGCCCGATTGGGACAGGGGATAACTATGGCTACACCTTC.

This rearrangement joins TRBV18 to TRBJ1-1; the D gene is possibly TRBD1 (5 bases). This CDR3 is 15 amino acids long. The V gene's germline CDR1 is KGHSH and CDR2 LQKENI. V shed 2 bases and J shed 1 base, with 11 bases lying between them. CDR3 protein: CASSPFRQPNTEAFF. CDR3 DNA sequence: TGTGCCAGCTCACCATTCCGACAGCCGAACACTGAAGCTTTCTTT.

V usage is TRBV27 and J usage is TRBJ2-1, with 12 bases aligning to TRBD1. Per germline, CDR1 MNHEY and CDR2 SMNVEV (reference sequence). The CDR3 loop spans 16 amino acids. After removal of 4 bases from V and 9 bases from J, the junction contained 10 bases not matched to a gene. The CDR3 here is CASSSPGQGARGEQFF. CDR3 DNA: TGTGCCAGCAGTTCTCCGGGACAGGGGGCGCGTGGTGAGCAGTTCTTC.

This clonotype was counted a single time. CDR3 in DNA: TGCGCCAGCAGCTTAGGACGGGAGACCCTCTATGGCTACACCTTC. It specifies CASSLGRETLYGYTF. The chain employs TRBV5-1 and TRBJ1-2; D gene uncertain. This CDR3 is built from 15 residues. Trimming shortened V by 2 bases and J by 4 bases, and 15 bases separated the two germline ends. The germline V gene has CDR1 SGHRS and CDR2 YFSETQ.

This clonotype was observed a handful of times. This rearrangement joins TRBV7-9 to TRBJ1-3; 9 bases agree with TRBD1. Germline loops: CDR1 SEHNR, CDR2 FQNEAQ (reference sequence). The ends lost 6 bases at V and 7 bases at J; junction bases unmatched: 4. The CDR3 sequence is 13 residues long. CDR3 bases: TGTGCCAGCAGGTCCGGACAGGGGAACACCATATATTTT. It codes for CASRSGQGNTIYF.

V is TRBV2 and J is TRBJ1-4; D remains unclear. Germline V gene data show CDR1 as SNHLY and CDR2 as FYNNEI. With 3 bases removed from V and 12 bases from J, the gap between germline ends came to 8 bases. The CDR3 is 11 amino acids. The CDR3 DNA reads TGTGCCAGCAGTGAGCAGTCAGAACTGTTTTTT. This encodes CASSEQSELFF.

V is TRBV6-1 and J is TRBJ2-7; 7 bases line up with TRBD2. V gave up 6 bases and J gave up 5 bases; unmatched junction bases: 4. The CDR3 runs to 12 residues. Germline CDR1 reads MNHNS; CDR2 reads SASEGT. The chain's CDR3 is CASRRGSNEQYF. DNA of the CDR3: TGTGCCAGCAGGCGGGGGAGCAACGAGCAGTACTTC.

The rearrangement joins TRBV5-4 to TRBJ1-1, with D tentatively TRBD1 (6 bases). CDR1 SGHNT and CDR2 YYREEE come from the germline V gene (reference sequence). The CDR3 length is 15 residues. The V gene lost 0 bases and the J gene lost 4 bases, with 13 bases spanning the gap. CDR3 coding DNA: TGTGCCAGCAGCTTGGATTCTGGGACACGCACTGAAGCTTTCTTT. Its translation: CASSLDSGTRTEAFF.

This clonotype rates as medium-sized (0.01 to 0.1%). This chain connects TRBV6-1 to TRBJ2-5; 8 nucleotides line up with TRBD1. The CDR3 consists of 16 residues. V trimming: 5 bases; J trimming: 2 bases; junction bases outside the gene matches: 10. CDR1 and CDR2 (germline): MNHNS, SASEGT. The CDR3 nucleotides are TGTGCCAGCAGTAGTGGACAGGGTAGAAAGCAAGAGACCCAGTACTTC. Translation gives CASSSGQGRKQETQYF.

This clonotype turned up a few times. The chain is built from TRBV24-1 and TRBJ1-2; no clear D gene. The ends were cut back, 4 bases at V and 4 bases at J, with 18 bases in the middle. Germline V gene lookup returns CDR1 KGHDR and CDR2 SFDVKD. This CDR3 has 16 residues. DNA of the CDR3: TGTGCCACCAGTGAACCTGGGTCACGCTTCCCCTATGGCTACACCTTC. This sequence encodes CATSEPGSRFPYGYTF.

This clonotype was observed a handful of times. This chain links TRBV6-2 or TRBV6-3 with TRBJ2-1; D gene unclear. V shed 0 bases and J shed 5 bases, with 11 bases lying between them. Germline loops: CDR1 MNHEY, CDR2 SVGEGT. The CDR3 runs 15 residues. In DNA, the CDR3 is TGTGCCAGCAGTTACTCATGGGGTGAGAACAATGAGCAGTTCTTC. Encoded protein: CASSYSWGENNEQFF.

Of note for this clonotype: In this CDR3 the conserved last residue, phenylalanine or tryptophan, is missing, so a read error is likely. The CDR3 coding sequence is TGTGCCAGCAGCTTCGGCAGGGGTCTAGCCAAAAACATTCAGTACCTC. Translated: CASSFGRGLAKNIQYL. The chain couples TRBV7-2 to TRBJ2-4; D may be TRBD1 (6 bases). This CDR3 contains 16 residues. Trimming left V 3 bases short and J 0 bases short, with 12 bases between. Germline CDR1 reads SGHTA; CDR2 reads FQGNSA.

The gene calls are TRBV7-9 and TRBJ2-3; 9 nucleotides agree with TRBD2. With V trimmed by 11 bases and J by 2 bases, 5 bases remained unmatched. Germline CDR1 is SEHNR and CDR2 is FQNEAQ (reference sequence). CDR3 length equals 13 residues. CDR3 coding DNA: TGTGCCCCGGTAGCGGGGGCCACAGATACGCAGTATTTT. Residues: CAPVAGATDTQYF.

CDR3 sequence (DNA): TGTGCCAGCAGACAACTAGCGGGGCAAGAGACCCAGTACTTC. As protein: CASRQLAGQETQYF. V and J are TRBV6-1 and TRBJ2-5, with 10 bases aligning to TRBD2. The CDR3 totals 14 residues. The germline V gene encodes CDR1 MNHNS and CDR2 SASEGT. V shed 6 bases, J shed 2 bases, and the junction held 3 bases outside the gene matches.

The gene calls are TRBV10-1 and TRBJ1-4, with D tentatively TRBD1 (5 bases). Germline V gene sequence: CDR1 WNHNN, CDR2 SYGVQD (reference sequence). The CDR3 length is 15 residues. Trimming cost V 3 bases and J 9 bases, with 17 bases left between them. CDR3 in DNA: TGCGCCAGCAGTGAAAAGGGCAGGGTGAATCAAAAACTGTTTTTT. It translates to CASSEKGRVNQKLFF.

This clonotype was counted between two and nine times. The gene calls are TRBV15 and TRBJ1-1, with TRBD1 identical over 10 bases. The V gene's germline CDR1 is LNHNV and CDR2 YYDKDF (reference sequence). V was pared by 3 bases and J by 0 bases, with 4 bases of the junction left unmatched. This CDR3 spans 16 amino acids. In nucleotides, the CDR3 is TGTGCCACCAGCAGGGGGACAGGGGTTATGAACACTGAAGCTTTCTTT. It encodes CATSRGTGVMNTEAFF.

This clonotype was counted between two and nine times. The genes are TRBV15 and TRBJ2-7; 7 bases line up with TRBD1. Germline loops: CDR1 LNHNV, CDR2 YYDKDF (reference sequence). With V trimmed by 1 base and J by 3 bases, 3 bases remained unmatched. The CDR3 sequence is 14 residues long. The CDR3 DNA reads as TGTGCCACCAGCAGAGGGCGGACAGGCTACGAGCAGTACTTC. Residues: CATSRGRTGYEQYF.

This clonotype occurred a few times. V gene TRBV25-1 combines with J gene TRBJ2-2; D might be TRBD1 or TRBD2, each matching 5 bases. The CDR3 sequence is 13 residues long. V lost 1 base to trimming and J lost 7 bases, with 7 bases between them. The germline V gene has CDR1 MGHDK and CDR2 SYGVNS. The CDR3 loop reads CASSEWGIGELFF. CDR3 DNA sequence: TGTGCCAGCAGTGAATGGGGGATCGGGGAGCTGTTTTTT.

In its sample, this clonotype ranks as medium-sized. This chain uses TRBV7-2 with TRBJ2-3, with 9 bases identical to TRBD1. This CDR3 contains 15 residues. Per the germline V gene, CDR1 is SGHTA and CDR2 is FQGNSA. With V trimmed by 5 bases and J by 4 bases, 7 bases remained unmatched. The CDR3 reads CASSRSGTGSDTQYF. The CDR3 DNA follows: TGTGCCAGCAGCAGATCCGGGACAGGGTCAGATACGCAGTATTTT.

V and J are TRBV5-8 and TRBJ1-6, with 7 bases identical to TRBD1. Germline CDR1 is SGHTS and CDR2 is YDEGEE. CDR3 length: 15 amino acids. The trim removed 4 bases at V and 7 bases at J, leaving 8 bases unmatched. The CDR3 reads CASSKNRGGNSPLHF. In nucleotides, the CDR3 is TGTGCCAGCAGCAAAAACAGGGGAGGGAATTCACCCCTCCACTTT.

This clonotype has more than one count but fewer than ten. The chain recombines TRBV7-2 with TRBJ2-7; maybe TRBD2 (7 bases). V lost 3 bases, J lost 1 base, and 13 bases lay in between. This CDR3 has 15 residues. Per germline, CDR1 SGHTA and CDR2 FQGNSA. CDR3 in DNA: TGTGCCAGCAGCTTCTTAGGGGGGGTGTCCTACGAGCAGTACTTC. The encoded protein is CASSFLGGVSYEQYF.